Sequencing of this TCR beta chain was carried out in a study of metastatic and nonmetastatic thyroid tumors. The wider study: From malignant and benign thyroid patients, repertoires in blood and in tumor or nodule tissue were compared.

Study results and caveats: It was reportedly found that TCR beta diversity was significantly higher in malignant thyroid tumors than in benign nodules, a difference seen in both blood and tumor samples.

This clone came up many times. Its target is unknown. Authors' methods: Using the CDR3 differences seen across clinicopathological groups, the authors built a distant-metastasis classifier for papillary thyroid cancer, which was meant to discriminate distant-metastatic patients. TCRdb reanalyzed the PCR reads via MiXCR. TCRdb, rather than the study authors, made the V and J calls. The repertoire includes 15,000 to 20,000 clones, around a quarter of them detected once, and around 5.8% sits in the top ten. Treatment of any kind had been given to no patient before thyroid surgery. Trimming cost V 3 bases and J 4 bases; bases outside gene matches: 8. The CDR3 has 16 amino acids. Germline CDR1 and CDR2: MGHRA and YSYEKL.

Sequences were obtained from blood. The V gene is TRBV4-1, the J gene TRBJ1-4; 7 bases agree with TRBD1. The TCR was taken from a female donor with papillary thyroid cancer or a benign thyroid nodule (not recorded which). Some clones in this sample may be carry-over from other donors' samples. This CDR3 is CASSQGPPGGNEKLFF. The CDR3 DNA is TGCGCCAGCAGCCAGGGCCCTCCAGGGGGTAATGAAAAACTGTTTTTT.